This T cell receptor beta chain was captured in a study of cytomegalovirus exposure and HLA in healthy donors. Study-level information: One earlier analysis, a look at 150 million to 200 million T cells, found almost 120 million unique TCR beta sequences.

Trimming cost V 1 base and J 2 bases, with 6 bases left between them. This CDR3 region has 14 residues. Germline values: CDR1 MDHEN, CDR2 SYDVKM. PCR involved 60 Vbeta and 13 Jbeta primers. Only in-frame clones appear in the TCRdb table, and some are missing; sequencing was by immunoSEQ multiplex PCR. This specimen shows about 130,000 clones; the ten leading clones hold approximately 1.6%. The chain links TRBV28 to TRBJ1-3, with no clear D. Sequencing was done on a sample of PBMCs. The TCR was taken from a woman between 40 and 55 years old in good health and CMV-seropositive. CDR3 protein: CASSLSVAGNTIYF. The CDR3 DNA reads TGTGCCAGCAGTTTATCGGTCGCTGGAAACACCATATATTTT.